A selection of T cell receptor beta chains follows, all from one sample in a study of blood T cells in healthy people across ages. MiXCR, applied by TCRdb to the 5' RACE reads, yields one record per CDR3 protein. The table lists fewer than 950,000 distinct CDR3 sequences, less than 70% of them singletons. The sample comprised blood. The receptors shown here come from an elderly man in good health. The CDR3 runs from the conserved cysteine through the conserved F or W. A D gene is named only where the DNA matches it firmly. Only some rows state a clone size, as once, few, many or a class for expanded clones.

D gene,clone size,V gene,J gene,CDR3 protein,CDR3 DNA
TRBD1,NA,TRBV12-5,TRBJ1-5,CASGRPGTGNQPQHF,TGTGCTAGTGGGCGCCCCGGGACAGGGAATCAGCCCCAGCATTTT
NA,NA,TRBV6-6,TRBJ2-3,CASRQTRNPGDTQYF,TGTGCCAGCAGACAGACCCGAAATCCCGGGGATACGCAGTATTTT
NA,NA,TRBV6-1,TRBJ2-6,CASSPGQGASGANVLTF,TGTGCCAGCAGTCCAGGGCAGGGCGCGTCTGGGGCCAACGTCCTGACTTTC
NA,NA,TRBV11-1,TRBJ1-1,CASSLLSGKSEAFF,TGTGCCAGCAGCTTGCTGTCAGGGAAATCTGAAGCTTTCTTT
NA,NA,TRBV27,TRBJ2-3,CASRESGPDTQYF,TGTGCCAGCAGGGAAAGTGGCCCAGATACGCAGTATTTT
NA,few,TRBV7-2,TRBJ2-3,CASSPQITDTQYF,TGTGCCAGCAGCCCTCAGATTACAGATACGCAGTATTTT
TRBD2,NA,TRBV23-1,TRBJ2-1,CASSQNPSGSCEQFF,TGCGCCAGCAGTCAAAACCCTAGCGGGAGTTGTGAGCAGTTCTTC
NA,NA,TRBV7-9,TRBJ1-2,CASSLTGIGNYGYTF,TGTGCCAGCAGCCTAACCGGCATAGGGAACTATGGCTACACCTTC
NA,NA,TRBV7-6,TRBJ2-7,CASSLEGGGLSYEQYF,TGTGCCAGCAGCTTAGAGGGAGGGGGCCTATCCTACGAGCAGTACTTC
NA,few,TRBV2,TRBJ2-4,CASSWRDLAKNIQYF,TGTGCCAGCAGTTGGCGGGACTTAGCCAAAAACATTCAGTACTTC
NA,NA,TRBV5-1,TRBJ2-2,CASSFLQGNTGELFF,TGCGCCAGCAGCTTTCTACAGGGCAACACCGGGGAGCTGTTTTTT
TRBD2,once,TRBV20-1,TRBJ2-4,CSARDPNRLAENIQYF,TGCAGTGCTAGAGATCCAAATCGACTAGCCGAAAACATTCAGTACTTC
NA,few,TRBV20-1,TRBJ1-1,CSGQFEAFF,TGCAGTGGACAGTTTGAAGCTTTCTTT
TRBD2,NA,TRBV12-3/TRBV12-4,TRBJ2-3,CASSLAAASGRAFGYVYF,TGTGCCAGCAGTTTAGCGGCGGCTAGCGGGAGGGCATTCGGATACGTGTATTTT
NA,NA,TRBV27,TRBJ1-2,CASSHLGGDGGYTF,TGTGCCAGCAGCCACTTGGGGGGAGACGGCGGCTACACCTTC
TRBD1,NA,TRBV12-3/TRBV12-4,TRBJ2-7,CASSRRATGVSYEQYF,TGTGCCAGCAGTCGACGCGCGACAGGGGTTTCCTACGAGCAGTACTTC
NA,few,TRBV5-1,TRBJ2-1,CASSSREEGEQFF,TGCGCCAGCAGCTCCCGAGAGGAGGGTGAGCAGTTCTTC
TRBD2,NA,TRBV29-1,TRBJ2-1,CSVRFVTSGMGEQFF,TGCAGCGTTCGATTTGTAACTAGCGGGATGGGGGAGCAGTTCTTC
TRBD1,NA,TRBV5-1,TRBJ2-7,CASSLQPGQLYYEQYF,TGCGCCAGCAGCCTACAACCGGGACAGCTGTACTACGAGCAGTACTTC
TRBD1,few,TRBV20-1,TRBJ1-2,CSARARTGNYGYTF,TGCAGTGCTAGAGCAAGGACAGGAAACTATGGCTACACCTTC
NA,NA,TRBV5-1,TRBJ1-6,CASSPGYYNSPLHF,TGCGCCAGCAGCCCGGGCTATTATAATTCACCCCTCCACTTT
NA,NA,TRBV24-1,TRBJ2-2,CATCDLGWATGELFF,TGTGCCACCTGTGATTTAGGCTGGGCAACCGGGGAGCTGTTTTTT
NA,NA,TRBV7-2,TRBJ1-2,CASSFGTVNYDYTF,TGTGCCAGCAGCTTCGGGACTGTAAACTATGACTACACCTTC
NA,NA,TRBV5-6,TRBJ2-6,CASSPAPGSNAGANVLTF,TGTGCCAGCAGTCCCGCCCCCGGGTCGAACGCTGGGGCCAACGTCCTGACTTTC
NA,few,TRBV7-9,TRBJ2-1,CASSSMGAGSYNEQFF,TGTGCCAGCAGCTCGATGGGCGCGGGATCCTACAATGAGCAGTTCTTC
TRBD2,NA,TRBV7-9,TRBJ2-7,CASSSWTSGAYEQYF,TGTGCCAGCAGCTCGTGGACTAGCGGAGCCTACGAGCAGTACTTC
NA,NA,TRBV28,TRBJ2-3,CASTSPGTSTDTQYF,TGTGCCAGCACCTCCCCCGGGACTAGCACAGATACGCAGTATTTT
TRBD2,NA,TRBV24-1,TRBJ2-5,CATSDGGRGETQYF,TGTGCCACCAGTGACGGCGGGAGAGGAGAGACCCAGTACTTC
TRBD1,NA,TRBV10-3,TRBJ1-1,CAIGGKGQGAAFF,TGTGCCATCGGCGGGAAGGGACAGGGGGCAGCTTTCTTT